This T cell receptor (beta chain) was captured by sequencing in a study of T cell changes during pregnancy in multiple sclerosis. Repertoires were generated with immunoSEQ multiplex PCR, while TCRdb's copy carries only in-frame clones and drops some. This table has 45,000 to 55,000 clones, 85% to 95% appearing once. Trimming took off 1 base at V and 1 base at J, with 6 bases between the two ends. The CDR3 covers 14 residues. Germline V gene sequence: CDR1 SGHTA, CDR2 FQGTGA. This TCR derives from a female donor in good health, enrolled as a control in a pregnancy study. This specimen consisted of CD4+ T cells from peripheral blood mononuclear cells, obtained in the second trimester of pregnancy. The J gene is TRBJ2-3, the V gene TRBV7-3; possibly TRBD2 for D (6 bases). The CDR3 protein is CASSLRGGTDTQYF. CDR3 DNA sequence: TGTGCCAGCAGCTTAAGGGGGGGCACAGATACGCAGTATTTT.